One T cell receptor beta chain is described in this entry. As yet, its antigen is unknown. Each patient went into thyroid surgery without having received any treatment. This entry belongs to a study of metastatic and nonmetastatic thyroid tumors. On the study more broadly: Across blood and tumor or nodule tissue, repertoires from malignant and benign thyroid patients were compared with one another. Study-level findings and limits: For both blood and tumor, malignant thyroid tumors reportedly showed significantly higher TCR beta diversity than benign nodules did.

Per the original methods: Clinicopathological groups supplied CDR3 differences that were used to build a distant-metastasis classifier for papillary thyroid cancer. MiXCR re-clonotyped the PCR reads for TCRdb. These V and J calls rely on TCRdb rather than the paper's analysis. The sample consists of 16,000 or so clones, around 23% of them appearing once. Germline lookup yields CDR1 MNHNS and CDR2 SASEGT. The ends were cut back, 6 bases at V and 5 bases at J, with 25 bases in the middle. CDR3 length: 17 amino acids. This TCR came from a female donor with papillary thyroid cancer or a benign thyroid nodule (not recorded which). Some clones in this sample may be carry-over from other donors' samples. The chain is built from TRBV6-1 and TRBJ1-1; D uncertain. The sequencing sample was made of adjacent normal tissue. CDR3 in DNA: TGTGCCAGCAGCCAACAGAGGACCGACCTTAGCCGAACTGAAGCTTTCTTT. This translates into CASSQQRTDLSRTEAFF.